The clone carrying this TCR beta chain was detected ten times or more. Its antigen remains unidentified. The sample is drawn from a study of glioma-infiltrating T cells. Broader study findings: Tissue-blood divergence was below expectation in non-neoplastic patients, above in gliomas. Tissue and blood shared very few CDR3 sequences.

Amplification of TCR alpha and beta CDR3 regions from RNA used iRepertoire nested multiplex PCR. One-step reverse transcription and amplification started from approximately 100-400 ng of tissue mRNA or PBMC total RNA. TCRdb redid the calling of the multiplex PCR reads with MiXCR, one entry per CDR3 protein. The sample records over 80,000 distinct CDR3 sequences, roughly 37% being singletons. Germline V lookup: CDR1 SNHLY, CDR2 FYNNEI. This CDR3 has 15 amino acids. Trimming took 7 bases from V and 3 from J, leaving 19 bases between them. The source of this sequence is a human donor with low-grade glioma or glioblastoma, undergoing nonglioma brain surgery, or in good health (not recorded which). Sequencing used glioma tissue, nonneoplastic brain tissue, or PBMCs (not recorded which). This sequence joins TRBV2 and TRBJ2-7, with D possibly being TRBD1 or TRBD2 (6 bases each). CDR3 residues: CASTTEVGGRYEQYF. For the CDR3, the DNA is TGTGCCAGCACCACAGAGGTGGGGGGCCGCTACGAGCAGTACTTC.